This T cell receptor beta chain was sequenced during a study of T cells after yellow fever vaccination. Study details: Preparation used SMART-Seq v4 Ultra Low Input for the low-cell-number fractions. Study-wide results and limits: High-abundance clonotypes from the bulk population could contaminate FACS-sorted repertoires. Among primary-vaccination clones, most reappeared after the booster, at 95% to 96% for CD4 and more than 85% for CD8.

In regard to this clonotype: The antigen is undetermined.

The V gene's germline CDR1 is SEHNR and CDR2 FQNEAQ (reference sequence). V was shortened by 4 bases and J by 8 bases, with 14 bases between the two germline ends. The CDR3 loop spans 14 amino acids. Each CDR3 protein is one row after TCRdb ran MiXCR on the 5' RACE reads. In the table there are about 580,000 distinct CDR3 sequences, around 17% of which are singletons. The J gene is TRBJ2-2, the V gene TRBV7-9; D is possibly TRBD2 (6 bases). Sample: PBMCs, taken 4 to 5 days after the first yellow fever vaccination. This TCR derives from a man aged 18 to 29 who received the YFV17D yellow fever vaccine. In DNA, the CDR3 is TGTGCCAGCAGCTCCGGGACTCGGGGAGGGGAGCTGTTTTTT. This sequence encodes CASSSGTRGGELFF.